This T cell receptor beta chain was sequenced during a study of T cell repertoires in cytomegalovirus infection. Study-wide background: Evidence of both CMV infection and a matching HLA type came from public TCR beta signatures.

General study points: Predominance within the ex vivo response was attributable to HLA-C-restricted CMV-specific TCR beta clonotypes.

As concerns this clonotype: Its antigen is unidentified.

Looked up from germline, CDR1 is LNHNV and CDR2 is YYDKDF (reference sequence). The CDR3 sequence is 15 residues long. V shed 4 bases and J 0 bases; nucleotides not matched to a gene: 3. One entry per CDR3 protein, called by TCRdb with MiXCR from the reads. This sample has roughly 860,000 distinct CDR3 sequences, with approximately 32% found just once. The receptor was derived from a human donor in good health (CMV status not recorded). Some clones in this sample may be carry-over from other donors' samples. The V and J genes are TRBV15 and TRBJ2-5; TRBD1 aligns across 9 bases. The sequencing used cultured CD8+ T cells from PBMCs, collected from culture after CMV antigen stimulation. CDR3 sequence (DNA): TGTGCCACCAGCACGGGACAGGGTAACCAAGAGACCCAGTACTTC. This translates into CATSTGQGNQETQYF.